Listed below are T cell receptor beta chains from one sample, sequenced in a study of regulatory T cells in long-lasting Graves disease. One entry per CDR3 protein, called by TCRdb with MiXCR from the multiplex PCR reads. The sample comprises roughly 440,000 distinct CDR3 sequences, less than 20% of which are singletons, and 23% rests with the top ten. The sample also formed part of further work on T cells in Graves' hyperthyroidism and ophthalmopathy.

The material sequenced was peripheral blood mononuclear cells (PBMCs), taken at new diagnosis, from a patient treated with antithyroid drugs. These receptors were taken from a woman between 18 and 30 years old with Graves disease. Each CDR3 is given with its conserved first and last residue. The D gene is left open where the match is weak. Rows may omit the clone size; those that give it use once, few, many or a size class.

TRBJ1-2 . TRBV6-2/TRBV6-3 . CASSEGGAGYGYTF TGTGCCAGCAGTGAAGGAGGCGCAGGGTATGGCTACACCTTC
TRBJ2-3 many TRBV10-1 . CAPPRAPSTDTQYF TGCGCCCCCCCGCGAGCCCCTAGCACAGATACGCAGTATTTT
TRBJ1-2 many TRBV28 . CASRANYGYTF TGTGCCAGCAGGGCTAACTATGGCTACACCTTC
TRBJ2-7 few TRBV5-1 TRBD2 CASSLVYSGGAATSYEQYF TGCGCCAGCAGCTTGGTATACTCCGGGGGGGCCGCTACCTCCTACGAGCAGTACTTC
TRBJ2-7 . TRBV7-8 TRBD2 CASSLLAGGGYEQYF TGTGCCAGCAGCTTACTAGCGGGAGGTGGTTACGAGCAGTACTTC
TRBJ1-5 . TRBV7-2 TRBD1 CASSLVGAGGAGQPQHF TGTGCCAGCAGCTTAGTAGGGGCAGGGGGCGCAGGGCAGCCCCAGCATTTT
TRBJ2-7 . TRBV5-5 . CASSLVDLYEQYF TGTGCCAGCAGCTTGGTCGACCTCTACGAGCAGTACTTC
TRBJ1-3 many TRBV12-3/TRBV12-4 . CASSSGVGARGNTIYF TGTGCCAGCAGTTCGGGGGTGGGGGCGCGCGGAAACACCATATATTTT
TRBJ2-5 few TRBV25-1 TRBD2 CASGGVFRTQYF TGTGCCAGCGGGGGGGTGTTCCGGACCCAGTACTTC
TRBJ2-7 many TRBV11-2 TRBD2 CASSLSLAGGIYEQYF TGTGCCAGCAGCTTGTCTCTAGCGGGAGGGATATACGAGCAGTACTTC
TRBJ1-6 . TRBV9 . CAQEPSSSYNSPLHF TGTGCTCAGGAGCCCTCGAGCTCCTATAATTCACCCCTCCACTTT
TRBJ2-1 many TRBV7-2 TRBD2 CASTPGGWLAGDEQFF TGTGCCAGCACCCCTGGGGGTTGGCTAGCGGGAGATGAGCAGTTCTTC
TRBJ2-5 . TRBV10-3 TRBD2 CAISQRELRETQYF TGTGCCATCAGTCAGCGGGAGCTACGCGAGACCCAGTACTTC
TRBJ2-1 few TRBV24-1 . CATSGPGPRDEQFF TGTGCCACCAGTGGACCCGGTCCAAGGGATGAGCAGTTCTTC
TRBJ2-3 many TRBV3-1 TRBD2 CASSQGWWEGADTQYF TGTGCCAGCAGCCAAGGATGGTGGGAGGGCGCAGATACGCAGTATTTT
TRBJ1-6 . TRBV5-1 . CASRRRYNSPLHF TGCGCCAGCCGCAGACGGTATAATTCACCCCTCCACTTT
TRBJ2-1 . TRBV9 . CASGAADEQFF TGTGCCAGCGGCGCGGCCGATGAGCAGTTCTTC
TRBJ2-1 . TRBV19 TRBD2 CASSILAGGRQFF TGTGCCAGTAGTATCCTAGCGGGAGGACGGCAGTTCTTC
TRBJ2-2 many TRBV7-9 TRBD2 CASSLSPLAGITGELFF TGTGCCAGCAGCTTATCCCCTCTAGCGGGAATCACCGGGGAGCTGTTTTTT
TRBJ2-1 few TRBV7-6 TRBD1 CASSSVGKPTGAHGDEQFF TGTGCCAGCAGCTCCGTAGGGAAGCCGACAGGGGCGCACGGGGATGAGCAGTTCTTC
TRBJ2-1 few TRBV7-6 TRBD2 CASSLEASGAEQFF TGTGCCAGCAGCTTAGAGGCTAGCGGGGCTGAGCAGTTCTTC
TRBJ2-7 . TRBV4-1 TRBD2 CASSPGLAKPYEQYF TGCGCCAGCAGCCCGGGACTAGCGAAACCCTACGAGCAGTACTTC
TRBJ2-1 . TRBV6-1 TRBD2 CASRSFGGRGYNEQFF TGTGCCAGCAGATCCTTTGGCGGGAGGGGCTACAATGAGCAGTTCTTC
TRBJ1-6 . TRBV28 . CASRPGGGNSPLHF TGTGCCAGCAGACCCGGGGGGGGTAATTCACCCCTCCACTTT
TRBJ2-5 many TRBV6-9 . CAGSYRAVVETQYF TGTGCCGGCAGTTACCGAGCGGTGGTAGAGACCCAGTACTTC
TRBJ1-1 many TRBV20-1 TRBD1 CSARAQGTEAFF TGCAGTGCTAGAGCACAGGGGACTGAAGCTTTCTTT
TRBJ2-5 few TRBV10-2 TRBD2 CASNGLAAMTQETQYF TGCGCCAGCAACGGACTAGCGGCTATGACACAAGAGACCCAGTACTTC
TRBJ2-7 many TRBV7-2 TRBD2 CASSLEGLAASEQYF TGTGCCAGCAGCTTAGAGGGACTAGCAGCCTCGGAGCAGTACTTC
TRBJ1-1 many TRBV2 . CASSGGNTEAFF TGTGCCAGCAGTGGAGGGAACACTGAAGCTTTCTTT
TRBJ2-3 many TRBV29-1 TRBD1 CSVPPPGQGSWTQYF TGCAGCGTACCCCCCCCGGGACAGGGTAGTTGGACGCAGTATTTT
TRBJ2-3 many TRBV20-1 TRBD1 CSARDPGTGGRDTQYF TGCAGTGCTAGAGATCCCGGGACAGGGGGCAGAGATACGCAGTATTTT
TRBJ2-1 many TRBV12-3/TRBV12-4 . CASSWASRDNEQFF TGTGCCAGCAGTTGGGCTAGCAGAGACAATGAGCAGTTCTTC
TRBJ1-1 many TRBV10-3 . CAIKREDTMNTEAFF TGTGCCATAAAAAGGGAGGATACCATGAACACTGAAGCTTTCTTT
TRBJ2-7 . TRBV11-3 TRBD1 CATKGTGTEQYF TGTGCCACCAAGGGGACAGGGACCGAGCAGTACTTC
TRBJ2-7 many TRBV9 TRBD1 CASSVGDRVPPYEQYF TGTGCCAGCAGCGTAGGGGACAGGGTTCCTCCCTACGAGCAGTACTTC
TRBJ2-7 few TRBV11-3 . CASSTGHFYEQYF TGTGCCAGCAGCACGGGACATTTCTACGAGCAGTACTTC
TRBJ2-6 few TRBV18 . CASSQVAGGSSGANVLTF TGTGCCAGCTCTCAGGTGGCAGGGGGGAGCTCTGGGGCCAACGTCCTGACTTTC
TRBJ1-1 many TRBV12-3/TRBV12-4 . CASSSRWVSWNTEAFF TGTGCCAGCAGTTCGAGGTGGGTCTCCTGGAACACTGAAGCTTTCTTT
TRBJ1-5 . TRBV6-2/TRBV6-3 . CASSYGGVLQPQHF TGTGCCAGCAGTTACGGAGGGGTCCTTCAGCCCCAGCATTTT
TRBJ1-2 many TRBV2 . CASILGQGFGYGYTF .
TRBJ1-1 many TRBV10-3 TRBD1 CAISGQGGNTEAFF TGTGCCATCAGTGGACAGGGCGGGAACACTGAAGCTTTCTTT
TRBJ2-7 few TRBV10-2 TRBD2 CASSKAGGSEQYF TGCGCCAGCAGTAAAGCGGGAGGGAGCGAGCAGTACTTC